This T cell receptor (beta chain) was retrieved from a study of CD8 T cells in Susac syndrome. CDR1 is DFQATT, CDR2 SNEGSKA, per germline (reference sequence). The V end lost 6 bases, the J end lost 3 bases, and 15 bases lay between the germline ends. CDR3 length: 13 amino acids. Reverse transcription of roughly 0.5 to 1 ug RNA was performed with random hexamers. A single record per CDR3 protein comes from TCRdb applying MiXCR to the immunoSEQ multiplex PCR reads. This sample yields about 210,000 distinct CDR3 sequences, of which approximately 95% are seen a single time; roughly 0.1% belongs to the top ten.

The sequenced sample consisted of CD4+ T cells from PBMCs. The V and J genes are TRBV20-1 and TRBJ2-7; unclear D gene. This TCR was sampled from a human donor with multiple sclerosis. CDR3 coding DNA: TGCAGTGCCTCATTAGGGCGCAACTACGAGCAGTACTTC. It is translated as CSASLGRNYEQYF.